The sequence of this TCR beta chain was determined in a study of radiotherapy plus CTLA-4 blockade in lung cancer. Turning to the study itself: Of all patients, approximately 19% responded objectively and roughly 31% showed disease control.

Profiled with immunoSEQ multiplex PCR; TCRdb holds only in-frame clones, not every one. The table records approximately 33,000 clones, approximately 80% of them present only once. Patients with chemo-refractory metastatic non-small-cell lung cancer received focal radiation plus CTLA-4 blockade with ipilimumab. In its sample, this clone was seen a few times. The antigen remains undetermined. Study-level results: Early blood T cell clone dynamics, with interferon-beta, were reported to best predict response. Expansion of tumor-derived TCR clones was observed in blood after radiotherapy plus ipilimumab.

Sample: peripheral blood, taken from a patient treated with radiotherapy plus ipilimumab. The clonotype comes from a human donor with non-small cell lung cancer who had stable disease on radiotherapy plus ipilimumab.

The CDR3 here is CASSSTSARGNEQFF. CDR3 DNA sequence: TGTGCCAGCAGTTCGACTAGCGCCCGGGGCAATGAGCAGTTCTTC. This chain joins TRBV9 and TRBJ2-1; 8 bases match TRBD2. V trimming: 5 bases; J trimming: 6 bases; junction bases outside the gene matches: 10. Germline V gives CDR1 SGDLS, CDR2 YYNGEE. The CDR3 is 15 amino acids.